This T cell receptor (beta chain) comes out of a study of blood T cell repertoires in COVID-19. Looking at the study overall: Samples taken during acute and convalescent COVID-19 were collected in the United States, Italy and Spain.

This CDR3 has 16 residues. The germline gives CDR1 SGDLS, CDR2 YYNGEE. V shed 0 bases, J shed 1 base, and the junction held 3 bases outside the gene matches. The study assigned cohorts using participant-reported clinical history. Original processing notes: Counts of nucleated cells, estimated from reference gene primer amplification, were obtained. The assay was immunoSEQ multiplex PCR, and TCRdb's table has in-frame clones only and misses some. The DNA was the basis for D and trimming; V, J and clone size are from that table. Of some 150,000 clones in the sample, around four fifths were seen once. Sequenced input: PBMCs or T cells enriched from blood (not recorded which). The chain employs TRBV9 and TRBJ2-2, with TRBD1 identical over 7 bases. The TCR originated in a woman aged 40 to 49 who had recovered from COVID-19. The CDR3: CASSVEGTVNTGELFF. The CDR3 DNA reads TGTGCCAGCAGCGTAGAGGGGACAGTGAACACCGGGGAGCTGTTTTTT. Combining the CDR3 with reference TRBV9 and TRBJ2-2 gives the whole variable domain DSGVTQTPKHLITATGQRVTLRCSPRSGDLSVYWYQQSLDQGLQFLIQYYNGEERAKGNILERFSAQQFPDLHSELNLSSLELGDSALYFCASSVEGTVNTGELFFGEGSRLTVL.